These T cell receptor beta chains were read from a single sample in a study of cytotoxic CD8 clonotypes in ibrutinib-treated CLL. Using immunoSEQ multiplex PCR, the repertoire was profiled, and TCRdb retains in-frame clones only, with some absent. The sample has about 200,000 clones; about 72% are singletons. The sample was PBMCs, taken after 24 months of ibrutinib treatment. These receptors were collected from a human donor with chronic lymphocytic leukemia. Both conserved end residues are trimmed from each CDR3. The order of the fields is D gene, clone size, V gene, J gene, CDR3 protein. A D gene is named only where the DNA matches it firmly. Clone size appears in some rows only: once, few, many, or a class for an expanded clone.

>TRBD1|.|TRBV18|TRBJ1-1
ASSLGQKNTEAF
>.|.|TRBV5-6|TRBJ2-7
ASSLAAGAYEQY
>.|few|TRBV7-9|TRBJ2-2
ASSLVGRVGGELF
>.|.|TRBV7-9|TRBJ2-1
ASLDTEFYNEQF
>TRBD1|.|TRBV19|TRBJ2-3
ASWQRVGTGDTQY
>.|.|TRBV5-1|TRBJ1-5
ASSLQIEDQPQH
>.|.|TRBV5-1|TRBJ2-1
ASSRGQSYNEQF
>.|.|TRBV7-2|TRBJ2-3
ASSRRRLTGTDTQY
>.|.|TRBV6-6|TRBJ2-7
ASRQGEYEQY
>.|.|TRBV6-5|TRBJ2-3
ASSYSGSGGYTQY
>.|.|TRBV28|TRBJ1-5
ASSFGKQPQH
>.|.|TRBV27|TRBJ1-2
ASSLWGRGGYT
>.|.|TRBV11-1|TRBJ2-5
ASSTRRGETQY
>TRBD1|.|TRBV6-1|TRBJ1-3
ASTKGANTGNTIY
>.|few|TRBV30|TRBJ2-5
AWSVVSSWETQY
>.|.|TRBV11-2|TRBJ2-3
ASSHPGRGDTQY
>.|.|TRBV7-3|TRBJ2-7
ASSFGTGTHYEQY
>.|once|TRBV30|TRBJ2-7
AWSVVYEQY
>.|.|TRBV5-1|TRBJ2-3
ASSLGQATDTQY
>TRBD1|few|TRBV27|TRBJ1-2
ASSLSDRKLSGYT
>.|many|TRBV7-9|TRBJ2-1
ASSPGIHNEQF
>.|few|TRBV15|TRBJ2-7
ATSRVRTITSEQY
>.|.|TRBV19|TRBJ2-1
ASSTPQGYSSYNEQF
>.|.|TRBV7-9|TRBJ2-7
ASSSQLYEQY
>.|.|TRBV28|TRBJ1-4
ASSFSEKLF
>TRBD2|once|TRBV10-3|TRBJ2-7
AIAASGRLYSYEQY
>.|few|TRBV5-1|TRBJ1-1
ASSRSQGPVEAF